Shown below are 12 T cell receptor beta chains from a single sample sequenced in a study of cytomegalovirus exposure and HLA in healthy donors. Vbeta (60) and Jbeta (13) primers were used in the PCR. Sequencing used immunoSEQ multiplex PCR; TCRdb keeps in-frame clones, though not all of them. Counted here are about 140,000 clones, approximately 77% occurring once; the ten biggest clones make up under 2.5%. Sequenced: PBMCs. The source of these receptors is a man aged 25 to 40 in good health and CMV-seronegative.

The chain combines TRBV19 with TRBJ1-5; D may be TRBD1 (6 bases). Trimming stripped 3 bases from V and 4 bases from J, with 10 bases between. CDR1 is LNHDA and CDR2 is SQIVND in the germline V gene (reference sequence). This CDR3 contains 14 residues. The CDR3 loop reads CASSIRTVNQPQHF. Here the CDR3 DNA reads TGTGCCAGTAGTATCAGGACAGTTAATCAGCCCCAGCATTTT.

DNA of the CDR3: TGCAGCGCAGGACTAGCGGGAGAACGGGGCTCCTACAATGAGCAGTTCTTC. It codes for CSAGLAGERGSYNEQFF. The genes are TRBV29-1 and TRBJ2-1; 13 nucleotides agree with TRBD2. The CDR3 contains 17 residues. Germline V CDR1 and CDR2: SQVTM, ANQGSEA. After removal of 7 bases from V and 0 bases from J, the junction contained 9 bases not matched to a gene.

This clone was recorded once. The V call is TRBV30, the J call TRBJ1-2, with TRBD1 matching over 12 bases. The CDR3 covers 13 residues. The V segment lost 0 bases and the J segment 11 bases; nucleotides outside the gene matches: 4. The germline CDR1 and CDR2 sequences are GTSNPN and SVGIG (reference sequence). The DNA of the CDR3 is TGTGCCTGGAGTGTAGGGGACAGGGGGCAGTACACCTTC. Protein product: CAWSVGDRGQYTF.

This clone was observed a few times. The chain is built from TRBV5-4 and TRBJ1-4; 7 bases map to TRBD1. After removal of 0 bases from V and 5 bases from J, the junction contained 7 bases not matched to a gene. The CDR3 is 16 residues long. CDR1 is SGHNT, CDR2 YYREEE, per germline (reference sequence). This chain's CDR3 is CASSLVQTTGNEKLFF. The DNA of the CDR3 is TGTGCCAGCAGCTTGGTGCAGACGACAGGGAATGAAAAACTGTTTTTT.

The chain couples TRBV5-1 to TRBJ2-1; 9 nucleotides align to TRBD1. The germline CDR1 and CDR2 sequences are SGHRS and YFSETQ. The V and J ends lost 0 bases and 7 bases, in that order; junction bases with no gene match: 11. The CDR3 extends over 17 amino acids. CDR3 protein: CASSLVGAGQGSNEQFF. Written as DNA, the CDR3 is TGCGCCAGCAGCTTGGTGGGGGCGGGACAGGGTTCAAATGAGCAGTTCTTC.

The DNA for the CDR3 is TGTGCCAGCAGTTACTCCAACAGGGGCGACTATGGCTACACCTTC. This gives the protein CASSYSNRGDYGYTF. This chain joins TRBV6-5 and TRBJ1-2, with 7 bases identical to TRBD1. Germline V gene sequence: CDR1 MNHEY, CDR2 SVGAGI. After removal of 0 bases from V and 3 bases from J, the junction contained 4 bases not matched to a gene. The CDR3 covers 15 residues.

The genes are TRBV18 and TRBJ1-5, with D possibly matching TRBD1 (5 bases). In germline, CDR1 is KGHSH, CDR2 LQKENI. This CDR3 comprises 15 residues. The V end lost 4 bases, the J end lost 3 bases, and 13 bases lay between the germline ends. The CDR3 protein is CASSRQGSHNQPQHF. In DNA, the CDR3 is TGTGCCAGCTCACGCCAGGGTTCCCACAATCAGCCCCAGCATTTT.

This sequence joins TRBV5-1 and TRBJ1-1; 7 bases align to TRBD1. The J segment lost 0 bases and the V segment lost 4 bases, leaving 15 bases of the junction unmatched. CDR1 and CDR2 (germline): SGHRS, YFSETQ. The CDR3 sequence is 18 residues long. The CDR3 DNA is TGCGCCAGCAGCCCTGGCGCCACAGGGGCCTTCATGAACACTGAAGCTTTCTTT. Encoded protein: CASSPGATGAFMNTEAFF.

This clone was seen only a few times. The chain joins TRBV6-6 to TRBJ2-5; 10 bases agree with TRBD2. The CDR3 is made up of 16 amino acids. J was trimmed by 2 bases and V by 0 bases; bases with no gene match: 3. CDR1 and CDR2 (germline): MNHNY, SVGAGI (reference sequence). CDR3 sequence: CASSYSMTSGQETQYF. DNA of the CDR3: TGTGCCAGCAGTTACTCGATGACTAGCGGGCAAGAGACCCAGTACTTC.

V gene TRBV11-2 combines with J gene TRBJ2-5; the match to TRBD1 covers 10 bases. Looked up from germline, CDR1 is SGHAT and CDR2 is FQNNGV. Losses at the gene ends were 6 bases for V and 11 bases for J; bases not matched to a gene: 15. The CDR3 covers 15 residues. Here the CDR3 DNA reads TGTGCCAGCAGTTCCTCCGGGACAGGGGTCGTGGAGCAGTACTTC. Amino acids: CASSSSGTGVVEQYF.

This clone showed up just once. V usage is TRBV9 and J usage is TRBJ2-7, with 11 nucleotides matching TRBD1. With V trimmed by 0 bases and J by 4 bases, 9 bases remained unmatched. The length of the CDR3 is 17 residues. CDR1 is SGDLS, CDR2 YYNGEE, per germline. CDR3 sequence (DNA): TGTGCCAGCAGCGTAGGGACAGGGGGCGCAAGTGGATACGAGCAGTACTTC. Translated, it gives CASSVGTGGASGYEQYF. Full variable domain (missing parts from reference TRBV9 and TRBJ2-7): DSGVTQTPKHLITATGQRVTLRCSPRSGDLSVYWYQQSLDQGLQFLIQYYNGEERAKGNILERFSAQQFPDLHSELNLSSLELGDSALYFCASSVGTGGASGYEQYFGPGTRLTVT.

The chain combines TRBV5-5 with TRBJ2-2; D ambiguous. V was pared by 3 bases and J by 0 bases, with 21 bases between. The length of the CDR3 is 19 residues. The V gene's germline CDR1 is SGHKS and CDR2 YYEKEE (reference sequence). The DNA of the CDR3 is TGTGCCAGCAGCTCCATACCCCCCGCAGATGCCGCGAACACCGGGGAGCTGTTTTTT. Translation gives CASSSIPPADAANTGELFF. The full variable domain, rest sourced from reference TRBV5-5 and TRBJ2-2, is DAGVTQSPTHLIKTRGQQVTLRCSPISGHKSVSWYQQVLGQGPQFIFQYYEKEERGRGNFPDRFSARQFPNYSSELNVNALLLGDSALYLCASSSIPPADAANTGELFFGEGSRLTVL.